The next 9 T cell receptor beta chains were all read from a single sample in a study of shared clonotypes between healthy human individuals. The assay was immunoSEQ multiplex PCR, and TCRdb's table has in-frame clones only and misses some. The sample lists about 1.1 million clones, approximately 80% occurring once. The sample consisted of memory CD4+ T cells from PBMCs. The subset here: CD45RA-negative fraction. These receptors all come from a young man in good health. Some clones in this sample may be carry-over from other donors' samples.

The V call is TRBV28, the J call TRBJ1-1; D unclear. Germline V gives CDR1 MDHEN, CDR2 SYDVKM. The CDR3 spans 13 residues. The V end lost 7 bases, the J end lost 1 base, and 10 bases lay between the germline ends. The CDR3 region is CASIPAANTEAFF. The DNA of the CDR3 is TGTGCCAGCATCCCGGCGGCGAACACTGAAGCTTTCTTT. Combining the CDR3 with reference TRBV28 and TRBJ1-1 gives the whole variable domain DVKVTQSSRYLVKRTGEKVFLECVQDMDHENMFWYRQDPGLGLRLIYFSYDVKMKEKGDIPEGYSVSREKKERFSLILESASTNQTSMYLCASIPAANTEAFFGQGTRLTVV.

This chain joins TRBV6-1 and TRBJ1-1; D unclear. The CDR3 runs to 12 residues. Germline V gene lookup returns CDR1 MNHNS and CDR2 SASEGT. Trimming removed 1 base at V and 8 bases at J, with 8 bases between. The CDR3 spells CASSEGRREAFF. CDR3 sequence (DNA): TGTGCCAGCAGTGAAGGAAGGCGGGAAGCTTTCTTT.

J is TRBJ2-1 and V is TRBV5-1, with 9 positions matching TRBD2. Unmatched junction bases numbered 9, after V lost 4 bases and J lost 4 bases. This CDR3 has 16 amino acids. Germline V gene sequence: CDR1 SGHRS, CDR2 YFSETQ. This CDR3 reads CASSPAGTSLYNEQFF. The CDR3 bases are TGCGCCAGCAGCCCGGCCGGGACTAGCCTTTACAATGAGCAGTTCTTC. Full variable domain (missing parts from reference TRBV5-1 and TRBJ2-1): KAGVTQTPRYLIKTRGQQVTLSCSPISGHRSVSWYQQTPGQGLQFLFEYFSETQRNKGNFPGRFSGRQFSNSRSEMNVSTLELGDSALYLCASSPAGTSLYNEQFFGPGTRLTVL.

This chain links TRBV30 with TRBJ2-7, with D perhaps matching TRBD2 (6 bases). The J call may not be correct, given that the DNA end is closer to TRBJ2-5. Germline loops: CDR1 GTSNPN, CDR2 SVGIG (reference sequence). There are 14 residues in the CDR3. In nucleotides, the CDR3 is TGTGCCTGGAGTGTCCCAGAGGGAGGAGAGACCCAGTACTTC. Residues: CAWSVPEGGETQYF.

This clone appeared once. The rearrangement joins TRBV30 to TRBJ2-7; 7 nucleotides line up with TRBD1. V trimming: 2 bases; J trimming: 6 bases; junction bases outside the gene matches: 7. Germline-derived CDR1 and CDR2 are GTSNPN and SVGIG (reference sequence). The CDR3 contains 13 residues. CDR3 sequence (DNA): TGTGCCTGGAGTTTAGGGACAGAGCGCGAGCAGTACTTC. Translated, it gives CAWSLGTEREQYF.

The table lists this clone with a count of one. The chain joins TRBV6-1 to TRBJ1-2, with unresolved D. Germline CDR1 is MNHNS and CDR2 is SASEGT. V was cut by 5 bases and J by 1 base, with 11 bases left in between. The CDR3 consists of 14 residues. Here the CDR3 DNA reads TGTGCCAGCAGTCCTTCACTGCTTAACTATGGCTACACCTTC. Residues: CASSPSLLNYGYTF.

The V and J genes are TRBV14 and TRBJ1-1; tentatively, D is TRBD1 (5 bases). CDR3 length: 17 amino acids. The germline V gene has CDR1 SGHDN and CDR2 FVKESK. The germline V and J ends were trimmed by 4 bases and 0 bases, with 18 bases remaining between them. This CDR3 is CASSLQEGSILNTEAFF. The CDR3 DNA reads TGTGCCAGCAGCCTCCAGGAGGGGTCAATCCTGAACACTGAAGCTTTCTTT.

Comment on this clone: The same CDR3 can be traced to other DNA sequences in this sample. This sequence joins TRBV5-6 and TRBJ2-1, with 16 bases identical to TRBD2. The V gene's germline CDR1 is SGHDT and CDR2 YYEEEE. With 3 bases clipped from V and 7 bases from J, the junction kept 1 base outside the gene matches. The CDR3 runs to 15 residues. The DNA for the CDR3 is TGTGCCAGCAGCTCGGGACTAGCGGGGGGGAATGAGCAGTTCTTC. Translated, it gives CASSSGLAGGNEQFF.

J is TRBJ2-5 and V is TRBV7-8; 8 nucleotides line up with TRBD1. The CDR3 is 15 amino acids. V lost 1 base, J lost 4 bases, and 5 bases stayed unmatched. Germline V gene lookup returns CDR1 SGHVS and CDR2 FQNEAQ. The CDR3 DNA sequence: TGTGCCAGCAGCTTAGAGGACAGGGTCAGAGAGACCCAGTACTTC. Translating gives CASSLEDRVRETQYF.